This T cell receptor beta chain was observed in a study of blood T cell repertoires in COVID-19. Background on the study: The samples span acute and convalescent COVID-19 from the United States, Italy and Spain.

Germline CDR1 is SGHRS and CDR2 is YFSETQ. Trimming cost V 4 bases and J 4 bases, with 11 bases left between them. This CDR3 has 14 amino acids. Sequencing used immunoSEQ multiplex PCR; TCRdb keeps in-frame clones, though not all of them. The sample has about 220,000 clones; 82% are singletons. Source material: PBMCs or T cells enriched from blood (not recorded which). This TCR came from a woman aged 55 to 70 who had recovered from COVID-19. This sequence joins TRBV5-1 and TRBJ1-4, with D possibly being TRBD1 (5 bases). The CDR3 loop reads CASSAGTDNEKLFF. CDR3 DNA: TGCGCCAGCAGCGCCGGGACTGATAATGAAAAACTGTTTTTT.